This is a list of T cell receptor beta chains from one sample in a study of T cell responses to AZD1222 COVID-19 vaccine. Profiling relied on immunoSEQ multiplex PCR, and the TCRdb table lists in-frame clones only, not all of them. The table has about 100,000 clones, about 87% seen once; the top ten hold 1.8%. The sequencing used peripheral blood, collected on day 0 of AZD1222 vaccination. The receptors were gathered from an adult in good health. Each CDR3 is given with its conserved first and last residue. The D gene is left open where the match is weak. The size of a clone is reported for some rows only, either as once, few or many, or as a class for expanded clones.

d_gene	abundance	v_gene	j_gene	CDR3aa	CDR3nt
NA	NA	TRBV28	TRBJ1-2	CASTSLARRGKVRSYTF	TGTGCCAGCACCAGCCTGGCCCGACGGGGCAAGGTTAGAAGCTACACCTTC
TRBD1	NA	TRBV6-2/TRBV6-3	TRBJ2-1	CASSYSGQNNEQFF	TGTGCCAGCAGTTACTCGGGACAGAACAATGAGCAGTTCTTC
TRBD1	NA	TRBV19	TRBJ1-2	CASCRFSEGAVSGYTF	TGTGCCAGTTGTCGTTTTTCAGAGGGGGCGGTAAGCGGCTACACCTTC
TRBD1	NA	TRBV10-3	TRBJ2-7	CAITTGTGADEQYF	TGTGCCATTACCACCGGGACAGGGGCGGACGAGCAGTACTTC
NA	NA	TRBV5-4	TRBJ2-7	CASSLFQGTYEQYF	TGTGCCAGCAGCTTGTTCCAGGGGACCTACGAGCAGTACTTC
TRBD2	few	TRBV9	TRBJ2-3	CASSVVPTAGGRRGTQYF	TGTGCCAGCAGCGTAGTCCCAACAGCGGGAGGGCGCCGCGGTACGCAGTATTTT
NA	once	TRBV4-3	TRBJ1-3	CASSPLAPPSPSGNTIYF	TGCGCCAGCAGCCCCTTGGCCCCACCATCTCCCTCTGGAAACACCATATATTTT
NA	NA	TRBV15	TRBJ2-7	CATSRDGGLPYEQYF	TGTGCCACCAGCAGAGACGGGGGCCTTCCCTACGAGCAGTACTTC
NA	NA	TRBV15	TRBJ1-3	CATSPQGPDSGNTIYF	TGTGCCACCAGCCCACAGGGACCTGACTCTGGAAACACCATATATTTT
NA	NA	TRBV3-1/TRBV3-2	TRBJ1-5	CASSQDSSGNQPQHF	TGTGCCAGCAGCCAAGATTCGTCAGGCAATCAGCCCCAGCATTTT
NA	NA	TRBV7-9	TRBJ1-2	CASSFDISLYGYTF	TGTGCCAGCAGCTTCGATATCAGCCTCTATGGCTACACCTTC
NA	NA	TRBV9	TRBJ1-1	CASSVVGGPVF	TGTGCCAGCAGCGTAGTAGGAGGACCGGTTTTT
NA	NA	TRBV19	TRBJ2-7	CASSIGGHWEQYF	TGTGCCAGTAGTATAGGGGGGCATTGGGAGCAGTACTTC
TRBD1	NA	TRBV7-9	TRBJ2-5	CASSPSMGQGYQETQYF	TGTGCCAGCAGCCCTAGCATGGGACAGGGGTACCAAGAGACCCAGTACTTC
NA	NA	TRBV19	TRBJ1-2	CASSRDGRGRSGYTF	TGTGCCAGTAGCCGAGACGGCAGAGGGAGGAGCGGCTACACCTTC
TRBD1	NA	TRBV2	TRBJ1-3	CASSEASGTVGNTIYF	TGTGCCAGCAGTGAAGCTTCGGGGACAGTTGGAAACACCATATATTTT
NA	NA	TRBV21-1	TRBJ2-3	CASSKEGRGHTDTQYF	TGTGCCAGCAGCAAAGAGGGAAGGGGGCACACAGATACGCAGTATTTT
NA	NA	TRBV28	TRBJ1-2	CASSLGPLLGYTF	TGTGCCAGCAGTCTGGGACCTCTACTGGGCTACACCTTC
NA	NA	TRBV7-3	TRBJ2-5	CASSSRDGETQYF	TGTGCCAGCAGCTCCAGGGATGGGGAGACCCAGTACTTC
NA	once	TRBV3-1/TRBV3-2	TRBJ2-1	CASSQSVASYNEQFF	TGTGCCAGCAGCCAGAGCGTAGCCTCCTACAATGAGCAGTTCTTC
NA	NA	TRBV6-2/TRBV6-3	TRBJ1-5	CASSPTGVGNQPQHF	TGTGCCAGCAGTCCGACAGGCGTGGGGAATCAGCCCCAGCATTTT
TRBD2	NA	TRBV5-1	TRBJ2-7	CASSLSASGYSYEQYF	TGCGCCAGCAGCTTGTCGGCTAGCGGGTACTCCTACGAGCAGTACTTC
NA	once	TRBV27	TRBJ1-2	CATRGQGPYGYTF	TGTGCCACCAGGGGTCAGGGGCCTTATGGCTACACCTTC
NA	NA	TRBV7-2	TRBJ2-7	CASSLKSTYEQYF	TGTGCCAGCAGCTTAAAGTCGACCTACGAGCAGTACTTC
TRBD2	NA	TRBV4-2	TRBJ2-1	CASSQPIAGTNNEQFF	TGTGCCAGCAGCCAGCCGATAGCGGGAACTAACAATGAGCAGTTCTTC
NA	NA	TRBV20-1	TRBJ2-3	CSARRSDTQYF	TGCAGTGCTCGTAGATCAGATACGCAGTATTTT
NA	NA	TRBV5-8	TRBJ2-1	CASTLDPSYNEQFF	TGTGCCAGCACCTTAGATCCCTCCTACAATGAGCAGTTCTTC
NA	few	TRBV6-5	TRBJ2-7	CASTPQGREQYF	TGTGCCAGCACTCCACAGGGAAGAGAGCAGTACTTC
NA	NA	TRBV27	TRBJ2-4	CASRLRGELAKNIQYF	TGTGCCAGCAGGCTAAGGGGAGAACTAGCCAAAAACATTCAGTACTTC
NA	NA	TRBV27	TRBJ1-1	CASSFQSMNTEAFF	TGTGCCAGCAGTTTCCAGAGTATGAACACTGAAGCTTTCTTT
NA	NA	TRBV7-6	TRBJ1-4	CASSLLSGSEKLFF	TGTGCCAGCAGCTTACTCAGCGGAAGTGAAAAACTGTTTTTT
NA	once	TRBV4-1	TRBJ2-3	CASSQDAGIRTDTQYF	TGCGCCAGCAGCCAAGATGCGGGGATCCGCACAGATACGCAGTATTTT
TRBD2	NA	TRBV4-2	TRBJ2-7	CASSQEGGGGGPSDEQYF	TGTGCCAGCAGCCAAGAAGGTGGTGGGGGAGGGCCCTCTGACGAGCAGTACTTC